This T cell receptor beta chain is from a study of human T cells and chemical hapten exposure. At the level of the study: After 6 days, upper back 0.01% DPC patch tests were scored. Broader study findings: Sensitizing to DPC left TCRs with a frequency above 1 in 1000 unaltered.

In this sample, this clonotype turned up a few times. Its antigen is as yet unknown. As the library was built, unique molecular identifiers were attached to individual cDNA molecules. Using its own MiXCR run on the RACE reads, TCRdb lists one record per CDR3 protein. The profile shows roughly 80,000 distinct CDR3 sequences, less than 15% of them singletons. Germline CDR1 and CDR2: MGHRA and YSYEKL. V lost 4 bases, J lost 6 bases, and 9 bases stayed unmatched. The CDR3 spans 15 residues. Time point noted: pre-sensitization, week 0. Stated treatment: therapeutic diphenylcyclopropenone sensitization with weekly scalp DPC. Participating donors were patients with alopecia, aged 18 to 70 years, considered appropriate candidates for DPC.

This receptor was taken from a woman aged 45-65 years with alopecia areata. Some clones in this sample may be carry-over from other donors' samples. This chain uses TRBV4-1 with TRBJ2-1, with 7 positions matching TRBD2. Source: whole blood, taken in connection with sensitization to the hapten diphenylcyclopropenone (DPC). The CDR3 is CASSRSGGRSNEQFF. Here the CDR3 DNA reads TGCGCCAGCAGCCGCTCGGGGGGACGCAGCAATGAGCAGTTCTTC.